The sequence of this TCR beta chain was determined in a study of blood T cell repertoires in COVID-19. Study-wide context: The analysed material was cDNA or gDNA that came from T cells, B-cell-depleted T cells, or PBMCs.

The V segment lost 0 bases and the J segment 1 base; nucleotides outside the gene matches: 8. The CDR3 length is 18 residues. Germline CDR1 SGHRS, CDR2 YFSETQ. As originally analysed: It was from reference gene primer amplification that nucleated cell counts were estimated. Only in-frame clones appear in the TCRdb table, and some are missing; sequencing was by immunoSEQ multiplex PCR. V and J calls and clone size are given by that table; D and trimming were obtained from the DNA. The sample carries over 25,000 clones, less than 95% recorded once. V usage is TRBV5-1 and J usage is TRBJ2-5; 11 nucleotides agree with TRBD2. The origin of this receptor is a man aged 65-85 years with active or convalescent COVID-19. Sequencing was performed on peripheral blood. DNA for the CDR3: TGCGCCAGCAGCTTGGCCCTAGCGGGAGGCCTGGGCCAAGAGACCCAGTACTTC. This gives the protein CASSLALAGGLGQETQYF.